The clone carrying this TCR beta chain came up once. The antigen is not known. This specimen belongs to a study of blood T cells in healthy people across ages. Study conclusions and caveats: It was held that diversity estimates obtained from one million T cells represented underestimates.

Germline V gives CDR1 LGHDT, CDR2 YNNKEL (reference sequence). The CDR3 length is 15 residues. V was pared by 0 bases and J by 9 bases, with 6 bases of the junction left unmatched. Then a second PCR, running about 7 to 11 cycles, was carried out with a sample-barcoded 5' primer and a J-beta primer mix. TCRdb reprocessed the 5' RACE reads via MiXCR and lists one record per CDR3 protein. The table shows some 1,000,000 distinct CDR3 sequences, with almost 25% occurring only once. These data also formed part of another study, on T cells of mothers and their children.

This chain joins TRBV3-1 and TRBJ2-1, with 9 bases lining up with TRBD2. The sample was blood. This receptor was identified in a girl aged 2 to 10 in good health. As DNA, the CDR3 is TGTGCCAGCAGCCAAGATCTAGCGGGAAAGCGTGAGCAGTTCTTC. Protein sequence: CASSQDLAGKREQFF.